Listed here is a single T cell receptor beta chain. Its antigen is unknown. Profiling relied on immunoSEQ multiplex PCR, and the TCRdb table lists in-frame clones only, not all of them. Among around 510,000 clones, 90% to 96% were seen once, and the ten largest hold about 0.064%. This sample was included in a study of shared clonotypes between healthy human individuals. Study-wide context: Each donor's CD8 memory used one plate, CD8 naive two, each CD4 subset three. The study's findings and limits: Among donors, clonotype sharing was expected to be affected by sequencing depth. Richness estimates generally favored naive over memory subsets. Lower generation probabilities were found for non-shared clonotypes than for those shared by all four donors.

The J segment lost 3 bases and the V segment lost 6 bases, leaving 5 bases of the junction unmatched. The CDR3 consists of 13 residues. Germline CDR1 and CDR2: MNHNY and SVGAGI (reference sequence). The chain links TRBV6-6 to TRBJ2-7; 7 nucleotides line up with TRBD1. The sample comprised naive CD4+ T cells sorted from blood. Subset noted: CD45RA+ positively selected. The sequence derives from a woman aged 30 to 39 in good health. In DNA form, the CDR3 reads TGTGCCAGCAGCCGGGACAGCCTCTACGAGCAGTACTTC. Its protein product is CASSRDSLYEQYF.